A selection of T cell receptor beta chains follows, all from one sample in a study of blood T cell repertoires in COVID-19. Clones were read by immunoSEQ multiplex PCR, and TCRdb kept only the in-frame ones, dropping some. Of about 150,000 clones listed, roughly four fifths are singletons. The sequenced material came from PBMCs or T cells enriched from blood (not recorded which). These receptors all stem from a man aged 50 to 60 who had recovered from COVID-19. CDR3s include the opening cysteine and the closing phenylalanine or tryptophan. The D gene is left open where the match is weak. Where a row states a size, it is once, few, many or the class of an expanded clone; other rows omit it.

j_call d_call v_call clone_size cdr3_nt cdr3_aa
TRBJ2-1 NA TRBV7-8 NA TGTGCCAGCAGCCCAGGTGCCGCCTACAATGAGCAGTTCTTC CASSPGAAYNEQFF
TRBJ2-6 TRBD1 TRBV4-1 NA TGCGCCAGCAGCCGGACCGAACTGACAGGGTGGGCCAACGTCCTGACTTTC CASSRTELTGWANVLTF
TRBJ2-1 NA TRBV3-1/TRBV3-2 NA TGTGCCAGCAGCCAAGTTAGCGGAGCCTACAATGAGCAGTTCTTC CASSQVSGAYNEQFF
TRBJ1-2 NA TRBV11-3 NA TGTGCCAGCAGCTTAGGCGTTGGTAACTATGGCTACACCTTC CASSLGVGNYGYTF
TRBJ2-3 TRBD2 TRBV18 NA TGTGCCAGCTCACACACGAAAGGGACTAGCGGGACAGATACGCAGTATTTT CASSHTKGTSGTDTQYF
TRBJ2-2 NA TRBV15 NA TGTGCCACCACCGGGACAATGAACACCGGGGAGCTGTTTTTT CATTGTMNTGELFF
TRBJ1-2 TRBD1 TRBV5-8 NA TGTGCCAGCAGCACCAGACAGGGGACCTATGGCTACACCTTC CASSTRQGTYGYTF
TRBJ1-2 NA TRBV6-5 NA TGTGCCAGCAGTTACTCACAGGGTAACAATGGCTACACCTTC CASSYSQGNNGYTF
TRBJ1-2 NA TRBV12-3/TRBV12-4 once TGTGCCAGCACCTTGACAAGTAATGGCTACACCTTC CASTLTSNGYTF
TRBJ2-5 TRBD2 TRBV5-1 NA TGCGCCAGCAGCCCGTGGACTAGCGGGTACCAAGAGACCCAGTACTTC CASSPWTSGYQETQYF
TRBJ2-1 TRBD2 TRBV27 NA TGTGCCAGCAGTTTAGGGTCTAGCGGTTACAATGAGCAGTTCTTC CASSLGSSGYNEQFF
TRBJ1-4 NA TRBV2 NA TGTGCCAGCAGTGAAGTGGGGGGGCTCATTAATGAAAAACTGTTTTTT CASSEVGGLINEKLFF
TRBJ1-4 TRBD1 TRBV3-1/TRBV3-2 NA TGTGCCAGCAGCCAGTGGACAGGGGATGAAAAACTGTTTTTT CASSQWTGDEKLFF
TRBJ2-2 NA TRBV3-1/TRBV3-2 NA TGTGCCAGCAGCCAAGGTGGTCGGGGGTTGGCCGGGGAGCTGTTTTTT CASSQGGRGLAGELFF
TRBJ2-5 NA TRBV11-3 NA TGTGCCAGCAGCTCCTCGCGACAGGAGACCCAGTACTTC CASSSSRQETQYF
TRBJ2-7 NA TRBV7-6 NA TGTGCCAGCAGCTTAGTACACACAGGTGCCTACGAGCAGTACTTC CASSLVHTGAYEQYF
TRBJ1-6 NA TRBV21-1 NA TGTGCCAGCAGCAAAGGACAGGGTCCTCCTAATTCACCCCTCCACTTT CASSKGQGPPNSPLHF
TRBJ1-1 TRBD1 TRBV19 NA TGTGCCAGTAGAAGGGGACAGGATCTTAACACTGAAGCTTTCTTT CASRRGQDLNTEAFF
TRBJ2-7 TRBD2 TRBV10-2 once TGCGCCAGCAGTGTGGGGGGGGACTGGAGGAGGGAGCAGTACTTC CASSVGGDWRREQYF
TRBJ1-1 NA TRBV3-1/TRBV3-2 NA TGTGCCAGCAGCCTCCAAATGAACACTGAAGCTTTCTTT CASSLQMNTEAFF
TRBJ1-6 TRBD1 TRBV6-2/TRBV6-3 NA TGTGCCAGCAGTTATTCGGGACAGCATAATTCACCCCTCCACTTT CASSYSGQHNSPLHF
TRBJ2-2 NA TRBV19 NA TGTGCCAGTAACGGCATGGGTGGGCGCGGGGAGCTGTTTTTT CASNGMGGRGELFF
TRBJ1-1 NA TRBV7-3 NA TGTGCCAGCAGCTTACGTCCAGGGATTAACACTGAAGCTTTCTTT CASSLRPGINTEAFF
TRBJ2-5 NA TRBV7-9 NA TGTGCCAGCAGCCCGGGACTGAACCAAGAGACCCAGTACTTC CASSPGLNQETQYF
TRBJ1-1 NA TRBV6-5 NA TGTGCCAGCAGTTACGTCGCGACAGTGAACACTGAAGCTTTCTTT CASSYVATVNTEAFF
TRBJ2-5 NA TRBV5-1 NA TGCGCCAGCAGCTTGGGTTCAGGGAAACAAGAGACCCAGTACTTC CASSLGSGKQETQYF
TRBJ2-4 TRBD1 TRBV25-1 NA TGTGCCAGCAGCAAGGACAGGGTCGGGGGCAAAAACATTCAGTACTTC CASSKDRVGGKNIQYF
TRBJ1-2 NA TRBV3-1/TRBV3-2 NA TGTGCCAGCAGCTCAGGGGTGGGAGGCTACACCTTC CASSSGVGGYTF
TRBJ2-7 TRBD1 TRBV7-9 NA TGTGCCAGCAGCTTAATGACAGGGGCCTCCTACGAGCAGTACTTC CASSLMTGASYEQYF
TRBJ1-6 NA TRBV27 NA TGTGCCAGCAACACTCAGGGGTATAATTCACCCCTCCACTTT CASNTQGYNSPLHF
TRBJ2-7 NA TRBV7-9 NA TGTGCCAGCAGCTTAGGAGGGGGCTCCTACGAGCAGTACTTC CASSLGGGSYEQYF
TRBJ2-7 TRBD1 TRBV5-1 NA TGCGCCAGCAGCGAGAGGACAGGGGCCAACGAGCAGTACTTC CASSERTGANEQYF
TRBJ2-2 TRBD2 TRBV4-2 NA TGTGCCAGCAGCCAAGAACCCCGACTTAGCGGGACCCAACTCAACACCGGGGAGCTGTTTTTT CASSQEPRLSGTQLNTGELFF
TRBJ2-1 NA TRBV5-8 NA TGTGCCAGCAGCTACATGCGGGGCCCCTACAATGAGCAGTTCTTC CASSYMRGPYNEQFF
TRBJ1-5 TRBD1 TRBV2 many TGTGCCAGCAAGATACAGGGGTATGGTCGTCAGCCCCAGCATTTT CASKIQGYGRQPQHF
TRBJ1-5 TRBD1 TRBV6-1 NA TGTGCCAGCAGTGAACACCGGGACAGGGTGAATCAGCCCCAGCATTTT CASSEHRDRVNQPQHF
TRBJ1-1 TRBD1 TRBV10-3 NA TGTGCCATCAGTGAGGTCAGGGGGGACACTGAAGCTTTCTTT CAISEVRGDTEAFF
TRBJ1-5 NA TRBV19 NA TGTGCCAGTAGTATGTATTCGGGGGTCAATCAGCCCCAGCATTTT CASSMYSGVNQPQHF
TRBJ2-2 NA TRBV6-2/TRBV6-3 NA TGTGCCAGCAGCTCACTGACAGTAAATCTCGCCGGGGAGCTGTTTTTT CASSSLTVNLAGELFF
TRBJ1-2 NA TRBV15 NA TGTGCCACCAGTAGCCGATCTCAAAACTATGGCTACACCTTC CATSSRSQNYGYTF
TRBJ2-7 NA TRBV3-1/TRBV3-2 NA TGTGCCAGCAGCCCGAAACATGGCGGGGGCGGATACGAGCAGTACTTC CASSPKHGGGGYEQYF
TRBJ2-7 NA TRBV7-8 NA TGTGCCAGCAGCTACGACAGGTCCTACGAGCAGTACTTC CASSYDRSYEQYF
TRBJ2-3 TRBD2 TRBV5-1 NA TGCGCCAGCAGCTTAGACGGGGGGGCCAGAGATACGCAGTATTTT CASSLDGGARDTQYF
TRBJ2-5 NA TRBV5-1 few TGCGCCAGCAGCTTGGGGACTTCCTACCGAGAGACCCAGTACTTC CASSLGTSYRETQYF
TRBJ1-6 NA TRBV4-3 NA TGCGCCAGCAGCCAAGGGCCAGGGGCAGGTAATTCACCCCTCCACTTT CASSQGPGAGNSPLHF
TRBJ1-5 NA TRBV3-1/TRBV3-2 NA TGTGCCAGCAGCCAAGGGGGGGGCCGGAGCAGCAATCAGCCCCAGCATTTT CASSQGGGRSSNQPQHF
TRBJ1-2 NA TRBV10-3 NA TGTGCCATCAGTGATGCAGTATCAACAAACTATGGCTACACCTTC CAISDAVSTNYGYTF
TRBJ1-4 NA TRBV21-1 NA TGTGCCAGCAGAAGGGGGCCTGGATGGTTTAATGAAAAACTGTTTTTT CASRRGPGWFNEKLFF
TRBJ1-2 NA TRBV7-9 NA TGTGCCAGCAGCTTAGTTAGTGCGAACTATGGCTACACCTTC CASSLVSANYGYTF